These T cell receptor beta chains were read from a single sample in a study of blood T cell repertoires in COVID-19. Generated by immunoSEQ multiplex PCR, the TCRdb table keeps only in-frame clones and is missing some. The table lists 250,000 or so clones, just over 85% of them singletons. The material sequenced was PBMCs or T cells enriched from blood (not recorded which). The source is a middle-aged man who had recovered from COVID-19. Both conserved end residues are part of each CDR3. Fields, in order: D gene, CDR3 length, V gene, clone size, J gene, CDR3 DNA, CDR3 protein. A D gene is named only where the DNA matches it firmly. Not every row has a clone size; where given, it reads once, few, many or a size class.

D gene: TRBD1; CDR3 length: 15; V gene: TRBV6-5; clone size: NA; J gene: TRBJ2-7; CDR3 DNA: TGTGCCAGCAGTTCGACAGGGATGAGCTCCTACGAGCAGTACTTC; CDR3 protein: CASSSTGMSSYEQYF
D gene: TRBD2; CDR3 length: 18; V gene: TRBV29-1; clone size: NA; J gene: TRBJ2-3; CDR3 DNA: TGCAGCGTAACCGGGACTAGCGGGGGCAGAACTAGCACAGATACGCAGTATTTT; CDR3 protein: CSVTGTSGGRTSTDTQYF
D gene: TRBD1; CDR3 length: 15; V gene: TRBV5-1; clone size: NA; J gene: TRBJ1-2; CDR3 DNA: TGCGCCAGCAGCTTGGTACCAGGGGGCAACTATGGCTACACCTTC; CDR3 protein: CASSLVPGGNYGYTF
D gene: TRBD2; CDR3 length: 15; V gene: TRBV18; clone size: NA; J gene: TRBJ2-3; CDR3 DNA: TGTGCCAGCTCACCGCCCCTAGCGGGAGAAGATACGCAGTATTTT; CDR3 protein: CASSPPLAGEDTQYF
D gene: NA; CDR3 length: 14; V gene: TRBV6-5; clone size: NA; J gene: TRBJ2-7; CDR3 DNA: TGTGCCAGCAGTTACTGGCAGGGAACCTACGAGCAGTACTTC; CDR3 protein: CASSYWQGTYEQYF
D gene: NA; CDR3 length: 17; V gene: TRBV15; clone size: NA; J gene: TRBJ2-1; CDR3 DNA: TGTGCCACCAGCAGAGACCGCGGGGTGAGCTCCTACAATGAGCAGTTCTTC; CDR3 protein: CATSRDRGVSSYNEQFF
D gene: TRBD1; CDR3 length: 15; V gene: TRBV18; clone size: NA; J gene: TRBJ1-2; CDR3 DNA: TGTGCCAGCACCCCGGGACAGGGGGCTAACTATGGCTACACCTTC; CDR3 protein: CASTPGQGANYGYTF
D gene: TRBD2; CDR3 length: 17; V gene: TRBV7-8; clone size: NA; J gene: TRBJ2-1; CDR3 DNA: TGTGCCAGCAGCACCGGACTAGCCCATCGGACCATAAATGAGCAGTTCTTC; CDR3 protein: CASSTGLAHRTINEQFF
D gene: TRBD1; CDR3 length: 13; V gene: TRBV12-3/TRBV12-4; clone size: NA; J gene: TRBJ1-2; CDR3 DNA: TGTGCCAGCAGTGCCGGGACAGGGTATGGCTACACCTTC; CDR3 protein: CASSAGTGYGYTF
D gene: NA; CDR3 length: 15; V gene: TRBV19; clone size: NA; J gene: TRBJ2-6; CDR3 DNA: TGTGCCAGTAGTATAGCGGGGTCTGGGGCCAACGTCCTGACTTTC; CDR3 protein: CASSIAGSGANVLTF
D gene: TRBD2; CDR3 length: 15; V gene: TRBV10-3; clone size: NA; J gene: TRBJ2-1; CDR3 DNA: TGTGCCATCAGTCCGGGGGGGGTTAACTACAATGAGCAGTTCTTC; CDR3 protein: CAISPGGVNYNEQFF
D gene: NA; CDR3 length: 15; V gene: TRBV9; clone size: NA; J gene: TRBJ1-6; CDR3 DNA: TGTGCCAGCAGCGTAGGAGCGGGGTTTCATTCACCCCTCCACTTT; CDR3 protein: CASSVGAGFHSPLHF
D gene: TRBD1; CDR3 length: 13; V gene: TRBV5-5; clone size: once; J gene: TRBJ1-1; CDR3 DNA: TGTGCCAGCAGCTTTGAGACAGGGACTGAAGCTTTCTTT; CDR3 protein: CASSFETGTEAFF
D gene: TRBD1; CDR3 length: 16; V gene: TRBV6-2/TRBV6-3; clone size: NA; J gene: TRBJ2-2; CDR3 DNA: TGTGCCAGCAGTCCGGGACAGGGGGCGGTCACCGGGGAGCTGTTTTTT; CDR3 protein: CASSPGQGAVTGELFF
D gene: NA; CDR3 length: 17; V gene: TRBV28; clone size: NA; J gene: TRBJ2-3; CDR3 DNA: TGTGCCAGCAGTTTATTAGGGAGGAGGTCGGGCACAGATACGCAGTATTTT; CDR3 protein: CASSLLGRRSGTDTQYF
D gene: TRBD2; CDR3 length: 16; V gene: TRBV2; clone size: NA; J gene: TRBJ2-5; CDR3 DNA: TGTGCCAGCAGTGAAGGGGCGGGAGCCCCTGTCGAGACCCAGTACTTC; CDR3 protein: CASSEGAGAPVETQYF